This T cell receptor beta chain was obtained from a study of beta chain features in type 1 diabetes. A few counts support this clone. Its specificity is not known. Expressed TCRB transcripts got sequenced, as all isolated RNA was reverse transcribed. The assay was immunoSEQ multiplex PCR, and TCRdb's table has in-frame clones only and misses some. Seen here are over 650,000 clones, around 15% observed once, and the top ten hold approximately 0.043%. This CDR3 contains 16 residues. CDR1 is MDHEN and CDR2 is SYDVKM in the germline V gene. Unmatched junction bases numbered 5, after V lost 3 bases and J lost 1 base. Study-level points and caveats: The naive, central memory and Treg TCRB repertoires of patients appeared to be more similar to one another than those of healthy donors. Type 1 diabetes patients had TCRB CDR3s that were shorter (moderately but significantly so) in all four CD4+ subsets. Shorter templates may be favored by PCR, equally so in patients and controls.

Sequencing was performed on naive CD4+ T cells from blood. This receptor was taken from a man aged 18 to 30 with type 1 diabetes. The chain recombines TRBV28 with TRBJ2-5; 10 bases match TRBD2. The CDR3 is CASSFRLAGVQETQYF. In DNA, the CDR3 is TGTGCCAGCAGTTTTCGCCTAGCGGGGGTCCAAGAGACCCAGTACTTC.